The clone carrying this T cell receptor beta chain was seen only a few times. Other DNA sequences from this sample encode an identical CDR3 as well. This entry comes from a study of shared clonotypes between healthy human individuals. Trimming took 6 bases from V and 2 from J; bases not matched to a gene: 3. Germline loops: CDR1 KGHSH, CDR2 LQKENI. This CDR3 comprises 13 residues. Method: immunoSEQ multiplex PCR; TCRdb's copy keeps in-frame clones and lacks some. The data contain 2 million to 3 million clones, around nine tenths of them seen just once; the ten biggest clones take up about 0.13%. The specimen sequenced was naive CD4+ T cells sorted from blood. Noted subset: CD45RA+ positively selected. The genes are TRBV18 and TRBJ2-7; 8 nucleotides match TRBD1. This TCR was recovered from a young man in good health. CDR3 sequence reads: CASSSTGAYEQYF. The CDR3 bases are TGTGCCAGCTCTTCGACAGGGGCCTACGAGCAGTACTTC.